Listed here is a single T cell receptor beta chain. Its antigen has not been determined. No quality values exist for individual bases; no much larger clone is one base distant. Participants in the prospective study were enrolled through a virtual design, were aged roughly 18 to 100 years, and lived in roughly 24 United States geographic areas. Cohort assignment in the prospective study relied on participant-reported clinical history from a screening survey and a study questionnaire. For ImmuneRACE Cohort 3, a participant was defined as recovered based on two consecutive negative NP/OP PCR tests, clearance by a healthcare professional, or resolution of symptoms. Mobile phlebotomists in the prospective study collected whole blood, serum and a nasopharyngeal or oropharyngeal swab from every participant. Prospective study participants could optionally give additional blood draws and questionnaires over a roughly two-month period. Prospective study blood samples were shipped either frozen or at room temperature before DNA extraction.

The data belong to a study of blood T cell repertoires in COVID-19 (dated by TCRdb to about 2020). A note on the overall study: Samples from collaborators originated in the United States, Italy and Spain and spanned both the acute and convalescent phases of COVID-19. The repertoires were released in a freely available public database intended as a resource for research on the immune response to SARS-CoV-2. The prospective study material was composed of cDNA or gDNA derived from T cells, B-cell-depleted T cells, or PBMCs. Nearly every sample came with metadata listing a de-identified subject ID, COVID-19 status, age in years and sex. Where available, HLA class I and class II types were obtained from metadata supplied by the sample provider rather than from assay-based typing. Samples came from the ongoing ImmuneRACE study (first 160 participants) plus 1,254 subjects from 6 global collaborators. Deeply sampled blood TCRbeta repertoires from subjects exposed to, actively infected with, or recovered from COVID-19 were included in the dataset.

Paper-wide results and their limitations: Clinical and demographic metadata were provided uncurated, with the amount varying by source and participant.

The CDR3 numbers 15 residues from cysteine through phenylalanine. Only the CDR3 region is kept as DNA, spanning 45 bases read in frame from base 1. The germline V gene specifies LGHNT as CDR1 and FRNRAP as CDR2. V ends up 4 bases short and J 5 bases short, with an unmatched junction base count of 7. TCRbeta CDR3 regions were amplified from genomic DNA by means of the immunoSEQ Assay, a bias-controlled multiplex PCR. The original pipeline was this. Nucleated cell counts per sample were estimated from amplification of reference gene primers within the assay. To quantify the absolute abundance of each unique TCRbeta CDR3 rearrangement, sequence reads were collapsed and filtered. For each sample, productive Simpson clonality was calculated as the square root of Simpson's diversity index across productive rearrangements. TCRdb limited this immuneACCESS table to in-frame rearrangements with V and J called. A share of clones is missing; checked studies link under half to unresolved V genes, and the rest is unexplained. The V and J calls and clone size are taken from that table; D and trimming were inferred from the DNA. The sample table contains a few hundred thousand clones; only one count was recorded for approximately 84% of them. Of the sample, about 2.7% falls within the top ten clones.

This chain is built from TRBV12-5 and TRBJ1-4; TRBD1 matches 7 bases in the middle. Sequencing used PBMCs or T cells enriched from blood (not recorded which). This TCR derives from a woman aged 25 to 39 who had recovered from COVID-19. CDR3 sequence: CASGYRTGGNEKLFF. The sequence in DNA is TGTGCTAGTGGTTACCGGACAGGAGGAAATGAAAAACTGTTTTTT.